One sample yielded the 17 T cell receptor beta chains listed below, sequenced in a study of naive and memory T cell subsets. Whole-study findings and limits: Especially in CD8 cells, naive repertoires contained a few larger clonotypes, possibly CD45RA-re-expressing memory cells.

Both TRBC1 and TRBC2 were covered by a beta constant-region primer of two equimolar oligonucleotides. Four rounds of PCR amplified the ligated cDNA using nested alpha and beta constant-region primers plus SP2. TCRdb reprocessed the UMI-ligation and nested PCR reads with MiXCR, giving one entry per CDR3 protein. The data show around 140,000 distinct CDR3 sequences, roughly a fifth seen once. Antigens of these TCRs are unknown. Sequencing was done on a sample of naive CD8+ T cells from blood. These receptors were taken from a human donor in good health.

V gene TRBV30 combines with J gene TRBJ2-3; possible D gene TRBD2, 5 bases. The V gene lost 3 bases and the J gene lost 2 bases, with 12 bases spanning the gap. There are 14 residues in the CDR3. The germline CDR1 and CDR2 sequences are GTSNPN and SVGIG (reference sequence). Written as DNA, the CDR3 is TGTGCCTGGAGGGCTGGAGGATACACAGATACGCAGTATTTT. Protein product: CAWRAGGYTDTQYF. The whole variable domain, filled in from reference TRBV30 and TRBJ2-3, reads SQTIHQWPATLVQPVGSPLSLECTVEGTSNPNLYWYRQAAGRGLQLLFYSVGIGQISSEVPQNLSASRPQDRQFILSSKKLLLSDSGFYLCAWRAGGYTDTQYFGPGTRLTVL.

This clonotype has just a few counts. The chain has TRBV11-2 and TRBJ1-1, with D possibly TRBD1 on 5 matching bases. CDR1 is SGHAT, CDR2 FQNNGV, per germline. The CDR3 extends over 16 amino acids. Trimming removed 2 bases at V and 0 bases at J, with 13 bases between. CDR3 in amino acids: CASSLTTGPMNTEAFF. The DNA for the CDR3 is TGTGCCAGCAGCTTAACCACAGGTCCGATGAACACTGAAGCTTTCTTT.

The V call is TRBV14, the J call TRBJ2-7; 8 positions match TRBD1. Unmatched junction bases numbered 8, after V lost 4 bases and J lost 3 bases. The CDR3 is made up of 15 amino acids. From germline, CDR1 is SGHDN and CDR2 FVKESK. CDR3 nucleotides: TGTGCCAGCAGCCCTCGCAGGACAGGGAACTACGAGCAGTACTTC. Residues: CASSPRRTGNYEQYF.

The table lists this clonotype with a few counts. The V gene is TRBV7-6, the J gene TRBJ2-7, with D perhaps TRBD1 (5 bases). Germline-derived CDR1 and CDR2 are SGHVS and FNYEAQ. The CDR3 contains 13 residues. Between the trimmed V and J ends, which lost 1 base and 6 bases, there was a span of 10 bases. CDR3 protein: CASSLGYRSEQYF. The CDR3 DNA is TGTGCCAGCAGCTTAGGATACAGGTCCGAGCAGTACTTC.

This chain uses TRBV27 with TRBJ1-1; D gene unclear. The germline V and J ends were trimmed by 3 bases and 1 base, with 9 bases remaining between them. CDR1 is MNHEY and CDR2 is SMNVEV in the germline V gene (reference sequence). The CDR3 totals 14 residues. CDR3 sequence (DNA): TGTGCCAGCAGTTTGTTGGCAGCGAACACTGAAGCTTTCTTT. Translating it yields CASSLLAANTEAFF.

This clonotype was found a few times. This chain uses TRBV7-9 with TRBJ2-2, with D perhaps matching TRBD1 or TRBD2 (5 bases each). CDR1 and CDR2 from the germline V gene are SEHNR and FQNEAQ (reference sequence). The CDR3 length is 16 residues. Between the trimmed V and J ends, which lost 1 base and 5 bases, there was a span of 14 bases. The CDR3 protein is CASSLDRWGITGELFF. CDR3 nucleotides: TGTGCCAGCAGCTTAGACCGGTGGGGGATTACCGGGGAGCTGTTTTTT.

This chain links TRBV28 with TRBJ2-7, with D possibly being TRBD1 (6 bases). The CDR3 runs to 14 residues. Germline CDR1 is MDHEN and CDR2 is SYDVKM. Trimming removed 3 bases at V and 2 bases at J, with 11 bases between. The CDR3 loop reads CASSFVGTPYEQYF. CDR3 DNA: TGTGCCAGCAGTTTTGTCGGGACACCCTACGAGCAGTACTTC.

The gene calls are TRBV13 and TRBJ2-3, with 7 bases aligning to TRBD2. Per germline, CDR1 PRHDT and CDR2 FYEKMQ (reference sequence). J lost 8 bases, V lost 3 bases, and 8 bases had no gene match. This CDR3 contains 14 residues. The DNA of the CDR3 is TGTGCCAGCAGCTTCAAGGGTAGCGGGTTTACGCAGTATTTT. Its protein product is CASSFKGSGFTQYF.

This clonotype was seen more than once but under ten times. In DNA form, the CDR3 reads TGTGCCTGGAGTGATTGGGTACTCTACGAGCAGTACTTC. This gives the protein CAWSDWVLYEQYF. The chain joins TRBV30 to TRBJ2-7, with D hard to call. Trimming left V 1 base short and J 3 bases short, with 10 bases between. Per germline, CDR1 GTSNPN and CDR2 SVGIG (reference sequence). The CDR3 spans 13 residues.

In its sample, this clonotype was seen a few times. CDR3 sequence reads: CASSAEGGGYEQYF. The DNA of the CDR3 is TGTGCCAGCAGTGCAGAAGGGGGTGGGTACGAGCAGTACTTC. The rearrangement links TRBV2 to TRBJ2-7; D might be TRBD1 (6 bases). There are 14 residues in the CDR3. Trimming cost V 4 bases and J 4 bases, with 14 bases left between them. The germline V gene encodes CDR1 SNHLY and CDR2 FYNNEI.

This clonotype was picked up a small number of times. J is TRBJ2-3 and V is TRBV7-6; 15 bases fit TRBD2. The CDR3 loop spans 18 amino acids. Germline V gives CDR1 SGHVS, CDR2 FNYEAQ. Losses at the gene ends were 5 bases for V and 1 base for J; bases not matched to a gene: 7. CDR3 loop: CASSPGLAGGPGTDTQYF. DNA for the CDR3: TGTGCCAGCAGCCCCGGACTAGCGGGAGGGCCTGGCACAGATACGCAGTATTTT.

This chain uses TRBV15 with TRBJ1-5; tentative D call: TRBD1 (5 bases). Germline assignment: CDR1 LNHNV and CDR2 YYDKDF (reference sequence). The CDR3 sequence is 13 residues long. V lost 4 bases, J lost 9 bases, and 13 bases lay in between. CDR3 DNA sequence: TGTGCCACCAGCATAGACCGGGGGGTGCCCCAGCATTTT. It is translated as CATSIDRGVPQHF.

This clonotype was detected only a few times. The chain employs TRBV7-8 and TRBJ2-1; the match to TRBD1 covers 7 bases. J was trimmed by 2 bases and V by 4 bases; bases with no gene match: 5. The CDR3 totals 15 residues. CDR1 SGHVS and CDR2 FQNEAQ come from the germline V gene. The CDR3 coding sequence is TGTGCCAGCAGCTCAGACAGGGCGGCCTACAATGAGCAGTTCTTC. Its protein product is CASSSDRAAYNEQFF.

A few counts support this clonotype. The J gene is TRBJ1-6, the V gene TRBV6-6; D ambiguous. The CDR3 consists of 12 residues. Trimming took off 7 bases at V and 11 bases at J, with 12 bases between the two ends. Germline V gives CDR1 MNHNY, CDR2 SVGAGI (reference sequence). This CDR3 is CASNQGRAPLHF. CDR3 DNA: TGTGCCAGCAATCAAGGGCGGGCACCCCTCCACTTT.

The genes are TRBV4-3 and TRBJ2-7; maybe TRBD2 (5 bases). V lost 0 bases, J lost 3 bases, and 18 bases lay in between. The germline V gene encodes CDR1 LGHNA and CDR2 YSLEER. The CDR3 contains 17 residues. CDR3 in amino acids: CASSQDRGIRSHYEQYF. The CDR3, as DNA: TGCGCCAGCAGCCAAGATCGAGGGATACGAAGCCACTACGAGCAGTACTTC.

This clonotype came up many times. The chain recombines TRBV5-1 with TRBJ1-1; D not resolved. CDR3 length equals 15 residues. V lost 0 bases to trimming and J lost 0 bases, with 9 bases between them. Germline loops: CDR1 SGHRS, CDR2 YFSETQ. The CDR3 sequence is CASSLDGIMNTEAFF. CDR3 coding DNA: TGCGCCAGCAGCTTGGATGGAATCATGAACACTGAAGCTTTCTTT. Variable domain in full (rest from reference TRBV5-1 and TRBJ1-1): KAGVTQTPRYLIKTRGQQVTLSCSPISGHRSVSWYQQTPGQGLQFLFEYFSETQRNKGNFPGRFSGRQFSNSRSEMNVSTLELGDSALYLCASSLDGIMNTEAFFGQGTRLTVV.

The CDR3 protein is CASSLLRSGRHNEQFF. CDR3 in DNA: TGTGCCAGCAGTTTACTACGGAGCGGGAGGCACAATGAGCAGTTCTTC. V and J are TRBV28 and TRBJ2-1; 9 bases are shared with TRBD2. V gave up 2 bases and J gave up 5 bases; unmatched junction bases: 7. Germline loops: CDR1 MDHEN, CDR2 SYDVKM. The CDR3 is made up of 16 amino acids. Full variable domain (outside the CDR3, taken from reference TRBV28 and TRBJ2-1): DVKVTQSSRYLVKRTGEKVFLECVQDMDHENMFWYRQDPGLGLRLIYFSYDVKMKEKGDIPEGYSVSREKKERFSLILESASTNQTSMYLCASSLLRSGRHNEQFFGPGTRLTVL.